Below, one T cell receptor (beta chain) is given with its context. This entry belongs to a study of blood T cell repertoires in COVID-19. The wider study: Spain, Italy and the United States supplied samples that represented acute and convalescent COVID-19. T cells, B-cell-depleted T cells, or PBMCs provided the cDNA or gDNA that served as material.

The CDR3 runs 16 residues. Germline V CDR1 and CDR2: SGHTA, FQGNSA. V was cut by 2 bases and J by 2 bases, with 14 bases left in between. Per the study methods: Nucleated cell number was recorded as an estimate derived from reference gene primer amplification. The table came from immunoSEQ multiplex PCR; TCRdb's copy has only in-frame clones and leaves some out. The DNA gave D and trimming, while V, J and clone size come from that table. This sample has roughly 330,000 clones; more than 70% occur once, and the top ten carry under 2%. The sequence was obtained from a woman between 45 and 65 years old with acute or convalescent COVID-19. The sample taken for sequencing was peripheral blood. This sequence joins TRBV7-2 and TRBJ2-3; possibly TRBD2 for D (6 bases). The CDR3 is CASSLLGSGATDTQYF. DNA for the CDR3: TGTGCCAGCAGCTTATTAGGTAGCGGTGCCACAGATACGCAGTATTTT.